The 16 T cell receptor beta chains presented below share a single source sample, sequenced in a study of T-cell memory formation after mild COVID-19 (dated by TCRdb to the early 2020s). Libraries were built with 5' RACE. Sequencing relied on an Illumina NovaSeq 6000. TCRdb trimmed the raw reads at Q25, called clones with MiXCR and kept productive beta chains. For every CDR3 protein sequence, its rows merge into one entry that carries the most common genes and DNA. A total of roughly 200,000 distinct CDR3 sequences appear in this sample, about a sixth of them only once. The ten largest clones represent around 2% of the sample. The sample was PBMCs or a T cell subset sorted from them (not recorded which). The receptors come from an adult woman who had mild COVID-19 (a few samples of this study predate the infection). The sample titles of this study are shuffled in the database, so cell type and time point are left out; the donor was told from shared clones.

This clonotype was seen more than once but under ten times. V gene TRBV5-5 combines with J gene TRBJ2-5; D gene ambiguous. The CDR3 consists of 17 residues. Germline-derived CDR1 and CDR2 are SGHKS and YYEKEE (reference sequence). Trimming removed 1 base at V and 9 bases at J, with 25 bases between. CDR3 sequence (DNA): TGTGCCAGCAGCTTGTCGGGCAGGTCATACCCAACCGAGGCCCAGTACTTC. Its translation: CASSLSGRSYPTEAQYF.

This clonotype was counted a few times. This chain connects TRBV10-2 to TRBJ1-1; D uncertain. There are 13 residues in the CDR3. The V gene lost 6 bases and the J gene lost 3 bases, with 11 bases spanning the gap. From germline, CDR1 is WSHSY and CDR2 SAAADI. This chain's CDR3 is CASRSGGDTEAFF. The CDR3 region has the DNA TGCGCCAGCAGATCGGGCGGGGACACTGAAGCTTTCTTT.

This chain joins TRBV7-2 and TRBJ1-4; 7 bases agree with TRBD1. The length of the CDR3 is 12 residues. Trimming at V came to 5 bases and at J to 13 bases, leaving 7 bases not matched to a gene. Germline CDR1 reads SGHTA; CDR2 reads FQGNSA. The CDR3 nucleotides are TGTGCCAGCAGCCAACAGGGGTTTGGACTGTTTTTT. Its translation is CASSQQGFGLFF.

This clonotype was seen a few times. V gene TRBV18 combines with J gene TRBJ2-1; 13 bases are a match to TRBD2. The V segment lost 2 bases and the J segment 5 bases; nucleotides outside the gene matches: 9. CDR1 and CDR2 from the germline V gene are KGHSH and LQKENI. There are 18 residues in the CDR3. CDR3 sequence (DNA): TGTGCCAGCTCACCAGGTATGGGACTAGCGGGGTCCCACAATGAGCAGTTCTTC. The encoded protein is CASSPGMGLAGSHNEQFF. Drawing the rest from reference TRBV18 and TRBJ2-1, the complete variable domain is NAGVMQNPRHLVRRRGQEARLRCSPMKGHSHVYWYRQLPEEGLKFMVYLQKENIIDESGMPKERFSAEFPKEGPSILRIQQVVRGDSAAYFCASSPGMGLAGSHNEQFFGPGTRLTVL.

The genes are TRBV10-3 and TRBJ2-1; TRBD2 agrees at 14 bases. Germline lookup yields CDR1 ENHRY and CDR2 SYGVKD. CDR3 length: 14 amino acids. J was trimmed by 10 bases and V by 5 bases; bases with no gene match: 4. The CDR3 is CAISPGLAGEEQFF. The CDR3 coding sequence is TGTGCCATCAGTCCGGGACTAGCGGGAGAGGAGCAGTTCTTC.

In its sample, this clonotype was seen a few times. This sequence joins TRBV30 and TRBJ1-1; D remains ambiguous. The CDR3 consists of 15 residues. The ends were cut back, 5 bases at V and 5 bases at J, with 21 bases in the middle. CDR1 and CDR2 from the germline V gene are GTSNPN and SVGIG (reference sequence). The CDR3 protein is CAWSSGRVGGTEAFF. The DNA of the CDR3 is TGTGCCTGGTCAAGTGGGAGGGTCGGAGGGACTGAAGCTTTCTTT.

In its sample, this clonotype was seen a few times. The rearrangement uses TRBV27 and TRBJ1-2, with 7 bases that match TRBD1. Germline CDR1 MNHEY, CDR2 SMNVEV (reference sequence). J lost 7 bases, V lost 4 bases, and 9 bases had no gene match. The CDR3 has 14 amino acids. CDR3 amino acids: CASSSNRGEVGYTF. CDR3 sequence (DNA): TGTGCCAGCAGTTCTAACAGGGGAGAAGTTGGCTACACCTTC.

The sample holds a few counts of this clonotype. The J gene is TRBJ2-3, the V gene TRBV29-1; 15 nucleotides line up with TRBD2. The CDR3 spans 15 residues. V lost 6 bases and J lost 3; bases outside the gene matches: 4. CDR1 is SQVTM and CDR2 is ANQGSEA in the germline V gene. The DNA of the CDR3 is TGCAGCGTGGGACTAGCGGGGGGTACGACAGATACGCAGTATTTT. Its translation is CSVGLAGGTTDTQYF.

V usage is TRBV7-2 and J usage is TRBJ2-2, with a weak D call TRBD1 (7 bases). The germline V and J ends were trimmed by 1 base and 5 bases, with 11 bases remaining between them. Germline assignment: CDR1 SGHTA and CDR2 FQGNSA. This CDR3 contains 15 residues. CDR3 amino acids: CASSLVQGGTGELFF. DNA for the CDR3: TGTGCCAGCAGCTTAGTCCAGGGGGGAACCGGGGAGCTGTTTTTT.

V gene TRBV7-3 combines with J gene TRBJ2-3; possibly TRBD1 or TRBD2 for D (5 bases each). Trimming shortened V by 4 bases and J by 0 bases, and 8 bases separated the two germline ends. The CDR3 is 14 amino acids. In germline, CDR1 is SGHTA, CDR2 FQGTGA. The CDR3 nucleotides read TGTGCCAGCAGCTCGGGGCACAGCACAGATACGCAGTATTTT. Protein sequence: CASSSGHSTDTQYF.

This clonotype came up many times. The rearrangement links TRBV20-1 to TRBJ2-7; D is possibly TRBD1 (5 bases). The CDR3 consists of 14 residues. The V end was cut by 3 bases, the J end by 2 bases, with 14 bases between. Germline lookup yields CDR1 DFQATT and CDR2 SNEGSKA (reference sequence). CDR3 amino acids: CSARGRVKTYEQYF. CDR3 in DNA: TGCAGTGCTAGGGGCAGGGTAAAGACCTACGAGCAGTACTTC.

Only a few counts were recorded for this clonotype. V usage is TRBV19 and J usage is TRBJ2-7; TRBD1 aligns across 8 bases. The CDR3 contains 14 residues. Germline V gene sequence: CDR1 LNHDA, CDR2 SQIVND (reference sequence). Trimming at V came to 3 bases and at J to 2 bases, leaving 3 bases not matched to a gene. CDR3 sequence reads: CASSIGRGPYEQYF. CDR3 nucleotide sequence: TGTGCCAGTAGTATCGGCAGGGGGCCCTACGAGCAGTACTTC.

This sequence joins TRBV9 and TRBJ2-1; 12 positions match TRBD2. CDR1 and CDR2 from the germline V gene are SGDLS and YYNGEE. Unmatched junction bases numbered 8, after V lost 4 bases and J lost 6 bases. The CDR3 length is 16 residues. CDR3 region: CASSFRPGLAGNEQFF. The CDR3 bases are TGTGCCAGCAGCTTCCGCCCGGGACTAGCGGGCAATGAGCAGTTCTTC.

This rearrangement joins TRBV6-5 to TRBJ2-7; TRBD2 agrees at 11 bases. The CDR3 consists of 17 residues. The V and J ends lost 6 bases and 3 bases, in that order; junction bases with no gene match: 13. Germline CDR1 and CDR2: MNHEY and SVGAGI. This CDR3 is CASSRYMGLAVSYEQYF. The CDR3, as DNA: TGTGCCAGCAGCCGATATATGGGACTAGCGGTAAGCTACGAGCAGTACTTC.

The chain is built from TRBV5-6 and TRBJ2-7; 7 bases are a match to TRBD2. Germline CDR1 reads SGHDT; CDR2 reads YYEEEE. V gave up 1 base and J gave up 2 bases; unmatched junction bases: 6. The CDR3 contains 15 residues. Here the CDR3 DNA reads TGTGCCAGCAGCTTGAGCGGGACTTTCCCCTACGAGCAGTACTTC. This sequence encodes CASSLSGTFPYEQYF.

The chain combines TRBV5-1 with TRBJ1-1; a weak D match, TRBD1 (5 bases). The V end lost 7 bases, the J end lost 1 base, and 11 bases lay between the germline ends. Germline V CDR1 and CDR2: SGHRS, YFSETQ. There are 13 residues in the CDR3. As DNA, the CDR3 is TGCGCCAGCGAGACAGAATGGAACACTGAAGCTTTCTTT. Protein sequence: CASETEWNTEAFF.